A single TCR beta chain is shown here with its context. Its antigen is unknown. TCRdb analysed the reads with MiXCR anew, one entry per CDR3 protein. This sample carries about 890,000 distinct CDR3 sequences, more than 25% of them seen once, and the ten largest clones take about 14%. J was trimmed by 1 base and V by 4 bases; bases with no gene match: 2. This CDR3 has 14 amino acids. The germline V gene encodes CDR1 SGHTA and CDR2 FQGTGA. This entry belongs to a study of T cell repertoires in cytomegalovirus infection. Background on the study: From public TCR beta signatures came an indication of both CMV infection and matching HLA type.

This receptor was obtained from a human donor in good health (CMV status not recorded). Some clones in this sample may be carry-over from other donors' samples. The J gene is TRBJ2-5, the V gene TRBV7-3, with 8 nucleotides matching TRBD1. This specimen consisted of cultured CD8+ T cells from PBMCs, obtained from culture after CMV antigen stimulation. The CDR3 region is CASSSGTGQETQYF. The CDR3 DNA reads as TGTGCCAGCAGCTCCGGGACAGGCCAAGAGACCCAGTACTTC.